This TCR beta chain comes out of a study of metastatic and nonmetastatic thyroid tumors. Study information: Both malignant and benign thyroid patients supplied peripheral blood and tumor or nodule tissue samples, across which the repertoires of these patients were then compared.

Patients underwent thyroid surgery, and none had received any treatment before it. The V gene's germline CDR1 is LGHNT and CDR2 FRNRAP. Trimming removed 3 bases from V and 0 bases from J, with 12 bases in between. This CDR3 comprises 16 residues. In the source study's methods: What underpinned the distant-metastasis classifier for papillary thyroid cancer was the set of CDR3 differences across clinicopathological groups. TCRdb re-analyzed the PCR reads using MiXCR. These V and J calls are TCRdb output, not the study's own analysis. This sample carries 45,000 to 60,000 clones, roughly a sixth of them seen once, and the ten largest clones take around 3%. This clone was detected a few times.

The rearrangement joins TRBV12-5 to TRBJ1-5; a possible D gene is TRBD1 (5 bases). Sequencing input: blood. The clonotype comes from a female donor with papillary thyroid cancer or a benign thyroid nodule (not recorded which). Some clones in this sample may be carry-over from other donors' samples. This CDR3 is CASGFPTVYSNQPQHF. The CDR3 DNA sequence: TGTGCTAGTGGTTTTCCGACAGTATATAGCAATCAGCCCCAGCATTTT.